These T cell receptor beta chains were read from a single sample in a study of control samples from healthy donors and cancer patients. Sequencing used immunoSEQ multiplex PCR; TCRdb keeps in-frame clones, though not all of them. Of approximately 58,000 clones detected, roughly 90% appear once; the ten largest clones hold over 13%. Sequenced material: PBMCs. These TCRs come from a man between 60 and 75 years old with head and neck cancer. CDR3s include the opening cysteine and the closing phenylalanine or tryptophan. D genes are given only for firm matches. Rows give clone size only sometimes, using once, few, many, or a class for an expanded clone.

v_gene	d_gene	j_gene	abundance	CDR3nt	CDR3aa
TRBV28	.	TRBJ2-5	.	TGTGCCAGCAGTTTACCAAACACAGAGACCCAGTACTTC	CASSLPNTETQYF
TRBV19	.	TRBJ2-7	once	TGTGCCAGTAGTCCCGGGACTGGAGTCTCCTACGAGCAGTACTTC	CASSPGTGVSYEQYF
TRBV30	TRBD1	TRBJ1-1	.	TGTGCCTGGAGAGGTTCAGGGGGTCCACCCCTTATGAACACTGAAGCTTTCTTT	CAWRGSGGPPLMNTEAFF
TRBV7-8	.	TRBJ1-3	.	TGTGCCAGCAGCTTAGTTGGGGAGATCTCTGGAAACACCATATATTTT	CASSLVGEISGNTIYF
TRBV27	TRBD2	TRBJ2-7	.	TGTGCCAGCAGTTTGGGAACTAGCGGGGGATACGAGCAGTACTTC	CASSLGTSGGYEQYF
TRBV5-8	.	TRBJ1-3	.	TGTGCCAGCAACCCGGGTAGCTCTGGAAACACCATATATTTT	CASNPGSSGNTIYF
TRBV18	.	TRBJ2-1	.	TGTGCCAGCTCACCCCCCCGGCAGTCGACCTACAATGAGCAGTTCTTC	CASSPPRQSTYNEQFF
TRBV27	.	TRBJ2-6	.	TGTGCCAGCAGTTTTAGCTCTGGGGCCAACGTCCTGACTTTC	CASSFSSGANVLTF
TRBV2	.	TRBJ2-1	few	TGTGCCAGCAGTGAAATAGGGTGGACCGGGCCGTTCTTC	CASSEIGWTGPFF
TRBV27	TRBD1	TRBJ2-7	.	TGTGCCAGCAGCTACAACAGGGGGCGCATTGAGCAGTACTTC	CASSYNRGRIEQYF
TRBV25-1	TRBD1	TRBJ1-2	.	TGTGCCAGCAGTGAATTTCGGACAGGGTTTGGCTACACCTTC	CASSEFRTGFGYTF
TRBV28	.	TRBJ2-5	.	TGTGCCAGCAGACTATCACAGGGTTGGGAGACCCAGTACTTC	CASRLSQGWETQYF
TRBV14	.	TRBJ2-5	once	TGTGCCAGCAGCCAGTTCCGGGACCAAGAGACCCAGTACTTC	CASSQFRDQETQYF
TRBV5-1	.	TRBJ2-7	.	TGCGCCAGCAGCTCGGACTCGAATTCCTACGAGCAGTACTTC	CASSSDSNSYEQYF
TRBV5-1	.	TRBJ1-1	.	TGCGCCACCAAATCGGACGTGAACACTGAAGCTTTCTTT	CATKSDVNTEAFF
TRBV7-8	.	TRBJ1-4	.	TGTGCCAGCAGCTTAGGACCTTTTCGGGGGGTTAAAGGAGAAAAACTGTTTTTT	CASSLGPFRGVKGEKLFF
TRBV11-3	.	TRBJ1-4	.	TGTGCCAGCAGCTTAGGTTCGGGGGAAGATGAAAAACTGTTTTTT	CASSLGSGEDEKLFF
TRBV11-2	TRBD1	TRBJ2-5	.	TGTGCCAGCAGCACCCGGGGGACAGGGGGAGAGACCCAGTACTTC	CASSTRGTGGETQYF
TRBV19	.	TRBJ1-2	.	TGTGCCAGTCGGGGACTTCAAGCTAACTATGGCTACACCTTC	CASRGLQANYGYTF
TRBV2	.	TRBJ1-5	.	TGTGCCAGCACCCAGGGGCACCCGGATGTGGGTCAGCCCCAGCATTTT	CASTQGHPDVGQPQHF
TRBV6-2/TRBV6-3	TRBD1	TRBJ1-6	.	TGTGCCAGCAGCAGGGGGCTTCAGTCACCCCTCCACTTT	CASSRGLQSPLHF
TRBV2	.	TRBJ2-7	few	TGTGCCAGCGGTATTGGGATGACGAAACAGTACTTC	CASGIGMTKQYF
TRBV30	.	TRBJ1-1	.	TGTGCCTGGAGTGTAATCCCAAACACTGAAGCTTTCTTT	CAWSVIPNTEAFF